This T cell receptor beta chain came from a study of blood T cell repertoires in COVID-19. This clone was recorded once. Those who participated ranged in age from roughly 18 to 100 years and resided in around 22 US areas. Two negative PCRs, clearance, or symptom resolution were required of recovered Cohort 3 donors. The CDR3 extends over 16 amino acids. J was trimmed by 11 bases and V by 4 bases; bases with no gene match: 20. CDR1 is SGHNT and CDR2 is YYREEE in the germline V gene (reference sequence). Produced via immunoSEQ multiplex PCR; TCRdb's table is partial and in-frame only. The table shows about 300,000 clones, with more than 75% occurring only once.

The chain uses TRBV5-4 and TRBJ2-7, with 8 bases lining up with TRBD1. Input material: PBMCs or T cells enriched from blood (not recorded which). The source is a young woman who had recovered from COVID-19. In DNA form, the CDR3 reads TGTGCCAGCAGCCCAATGAGATGGGACAGGAGGAGGTGGGAGTACTTC. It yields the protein CASSPMRWDRRRWEYF.